These 14 T cell receptor beta chains were all obtained from the same sample, sequenced in a study of ipilimumab plus nivolumab after autologous stem cell transplantation. Measured with immunoSEQ multiplex PCR; TCRdb has only the in-frame clones, and not every one. Of 20,000 to 25,000 clones listed, nearly 75% are singletons. Sample: PBMCs, taken in a trial of ipilimumab plus nivolumab as post-transplant consolidation. These receptors were obtained from a male donor with diffuse large B-cell lymphoma.

V is TRBV7-2 and J is TRBJ2-3; 10 bases map to TRBD1. The CDR3 contains 15 residues. The V and J ends lost 5 bases and 7 bases, in that order; junction bases with no gene match: 9. Germline lookup yields CDR1 SGHTA and CDR2 FQGNSA. CDR3 residues: CASSAGTGDFNTQYF. For the CDR3, the DNA is TGTGCCAGCAGCGCGGGGACAGGGGACTTCAATACGCAGTATTTT.

The gene calls are TRBV6-1 and TRBJ1-5, with D unclear. The CDR3 contains 13 residues. Trimming removed 5 bases at V and 7 bases at J, with 12 bases between. In germline, CDR1 is MNHNS, CDR2 SASEGT. CDR3 sequence reads: CASSKFTEQPQHF. The CDR3 bases are TGTGCCAGCAGTAAATTTACGGAACAGCCCCAGCATTTT.

The chain recombines TRBV5-1 with TRBJ2-5; 12 bases map to TRBD2. Trimming took 0 bases from V and 5 from J; bases not matched to a gene: 5. The germline CDR1 and CDR2 sequences are SGHRS and YFSETQ. The CDR3 covers 16 residues. Here the CDR3 DNA reads TGCGCCAGCAGCTTGGGGACTAGCGGGGCAGGGGAGACCCAGTACTTC. It translates to CASSLGTSGAGETQYF.

V is TRBV29-1 and J is TRBJ2-5; 9 bases are a match to TRBD2. This CDR3 region has 14 residues. The germline CDR1 and CDR2 sequences are SQVTM and ANQGSEA. Trimming at V came to 6 bases and at J to 5 bases, leaving 10 bases not matched to a gene. In DNA, the CDR3 is TGCAGCGTGGGCCTTGGACTAGCGCTCGAGACCCAGTACTTC. Its protein is CSVGLGLALETQYF.

The chain links TRBV4-3 to TRBJ1-2, with D tentatively TRBD1 (5 bases). In germline, CDR1 is LGHNA, CDR2 YSLEER. Trimming stripped 4 bases from V and 3 bases from J, with 15 bases between. CDR3 length equals 15 residues. The CDR3 nucleotides read TGCGCCAGCAGCCCGGAGAGGGGATTGGACTATGGCTACACCTTC. Translating gives CASSPERGLDYGYTF.

V usage is TRBV29-1 and J usage is TRBJ2-2; weak D call: TRBD1 (5 bases). Between the trimmed V and J ends, which lost 3 bases and 1 base, there was a span of 6 bases. The CDR3 loop spans 13 amino acids. CDR1 is SQVTM and CDR2 is ANQGSEA in the germline V gene. The CDR3 DNA is TGCAGCGTTGAGGGGCGGAACACCGGGGAGCTGTTTTTT. Protein: CSVEGRNTGELFF.

The chain couples TRBV19 to TRBJ1-1; D ambiguous. Germline loops: CDR1 LNHDA, CDR2 SQIVND (reference sequence). Between the trimmed V and J ends, which lost 4 bases and 6 bases, there was a span of 15 bases. The CDR3 sequence is 14 residues long. CDR3 region: CASSKAGPPAEAFF. The CDR3 bases are TGTGCCAGTAGTAAAGCTGGGCCCCCCGCTGAAGCTTTCTTT. Full variable domain (rest looked up from reference TRBV19 and TRBJ1-1): DGGITQSPKYLFRKEGQNVTLSCEQNLNHDAMYWYRQDPGQGLRLIYYSQIVNDFQKGDIAEGYSVSREKKESFPLTVTSAQKNPTAFYLCASSKAGPPAEAFFGQGTRLTVV.

The rearrangement uses TRBV14 and TRBJ2-2; D call uncertain. CDR3 size: 14 residues. Trimming cost V 4 bases and J 1 base, with 7 bases left between them. Germline-derived CDR1 and CDR2 are SGHDN and FVKESK. CDR3 protein: CASSPLENTGELFF. In nucleotides, the CDR3 is TGTGCCAGCAGCCCCCTAGAGAACACCGGGGAGCTGTTTTTT.

The V gene is TRBV19, the J gene TRBJ2-3, with D tentatively TRBD2 (6 bases). V gave up 3 bases and J gave up 0 bases, with 19 bases separating them. The CDR3 loop spans 18 amino acids. CDR1 and CDR2 from the germline V gene are LNHDA and SQIVND (reference sequence). The CDR3 DNA reads TGTGCCAGTAGTATCGGTTCTGGACTATACCTTAGCACAGATACGCAGTATTTT. Protein product: CASSIGSGLYLSTDTQYF.

To note about this clone: Other DNA sequences in this sample translate to the same CDR3. The J gene is TRBJ2-5, the V gene TRBV19; D uncertain. The CDR3 runs 12 residues. The V end lost 3 bases, the J end lost 0 bases, and 2 bases lay between the germline ends. The germline CDR1 and CDR2 sequences are LNHDA and SQIVND (reference sequence). The DNA of the CDR3 is TGTGCCAGTAGTATTAACCAAGAGACCCAGTACTTC. It translates to CASSINQETQYF. Full variable domain (rest looked up from reference TRBV19 and TRBJ2-5): DGGITQSPKYLFRKEGQNVTLSCEQNLNHDAMYWYRQDPGQGLRLIYYSQIVNDFQKGDIAEGYSVSREKKESFPLTVTSAQKNPTAFYLCASSINQETQYFGPGTRLLVL.

The chain combines TRBV7-9 with TRBJ2-2; 12 bases match TRBD2. This CDR3 has 16 amino acids. The junction had 1 base not matched to a gene; V was cut back by 5 bases and J by 0 bases. CDR1 is SEHNR, CDR2 FQNEAQ, per germline (reference sequence). CDR3 DNA sequence: TGTGCCAGCAGCCGACTAGCGGGGGCGAACACCGGGGAGCTGTTTTTT. Translated, it gives CASSRLAGANTGELFF.

The V gene is TRBV4-1, the J gene TRBJ1-2; D unresolved. There are 13 residues in the CDR3. With 1 base removed from V and 8 bases from J, the gap between germline ends came to 11 bases. Germline V gene data show CDR1 as MGHRA and CDR2 as YSYEKL. CDR3 bases: TGCGCCAGCAGCCAAGGTGAAGGACTCGGCTACACCTTC. Translated, it gives CASSQGEGLGYTF.

This chain joins TRBV9 and TRBJ2-1; D tentatively reads TRBD1 or TRBD2 (6 bases each). V dropped 0 bases and J dropped 4 bases, with 14 bases sitting between them. Germline-derived CDR1 and CDR2 are SGDLS and YYNGEE. The CDR3 has 16 amino acids. The CDR3 region is CASSVAGGGAYNEQFF. The CDR3 DNA reads TGTGCCAGCAGCGTAGCCGGAGGGGGTGCTTACAATGAGCAGTTCTTC.

The rearrangement links TRBV7-3 to TRBJ2-5; D is undetermined. Germline CDR1 and CDR2: SGHTA and FQGTGA. The CDR3 is 12 amino acids. Trimming removed 3 bases from V and 2 bases from J, with 4 bases in between. The CDR3 is CASSLDQETQYF. The CDR3 DNA reads as TGTGCCAGCAGCTTGGATCAAGAGACCCAGTACTTC.